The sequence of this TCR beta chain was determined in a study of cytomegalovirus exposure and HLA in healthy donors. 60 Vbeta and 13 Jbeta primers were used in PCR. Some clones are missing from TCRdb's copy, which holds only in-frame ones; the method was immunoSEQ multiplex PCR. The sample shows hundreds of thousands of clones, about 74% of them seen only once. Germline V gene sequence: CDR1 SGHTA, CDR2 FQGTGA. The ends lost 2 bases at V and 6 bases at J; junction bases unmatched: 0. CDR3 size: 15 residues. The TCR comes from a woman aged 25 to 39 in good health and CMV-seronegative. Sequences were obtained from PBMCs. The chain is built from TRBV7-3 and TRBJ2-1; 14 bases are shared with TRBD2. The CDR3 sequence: CASSLGTSGSNEQFF. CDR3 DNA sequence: TGTGCCAGCAGCTTAGGGACTAGCGGGAGCAATGAGCAGTTCTTC.